This T cell receptor (beta chain) was recorded in a study of regulatory T cells in long-lasting Graves disease. The study, taken as a whole, reports: Public clonotype sharing was higher in persistent than newly diagnosed patients. TRBV28, TRBJ1-2 and TRBJ2-5 were favored in persistent disease.

The time point was: newly diagnosed GD, antithyroid drugs for less than 3 months. PBMC-derived RNA was used for the TCR library. This CDR3 is 16 amino acids long. Germline V gene sequence: CDR1 MGHDK, CDR2 SYGVNS. The V and J ends lost 5 bases and 0 bases, in that order; junction bases with no gene match: 7. Combining iRepertoire HTBI primers with Arm-PCR of CDR3 regions, the authors built TCR beta libraries. Each CDR3 protein gets one entry after TCRdb re-called the multiplex PCR reads with MiXCR. This table has some 220,000 distinct CDR3 sequences, roughly a fifth appearing once. Details on this clonotype: Its cognate antigen is unknown.

These data were also filed under a second study, of T cells in Graves' hyperthyroidism and ophthalmopathy. This second study notes: Graves' hyperthyroidism qualified as stable when ophthalmopathy did not progress within 18 months. The blood repertoire included most of the expanded thyroid clonotypes above 0.001.

The sequences come from peripheral blood mononuclear cells (PBMCs), collected at new diagnosis, from a patient treated with antithyroid drugs. The chain combines TRBV25-1 with TRBJ2-4; 7 bases agree with TRBD2. The receptor was derived from a woman in her 30s with Graves disease. In DNA, the CDR3 is TGTGCCAGCAGTCGGGAGATAGCGGGAGCCAAAAACATTCAGTACTTC. Protein: CASSREIAGAKNIQYF.